A single sample is the source of the 23 T cell receptor beta chains below, sequenced in a study of T cells in Graves' hyperthyroidism and ophthalmopathy. The CDR3 regions of TCR beta were amplified from RNA transcripts. Primed by the HTBI set, a first-round RT-PCR was run on the TCR CDR3. TCRdb processed the multiplex PCR reads anew with MiXCR; each CDR3 protein has one entry. Of some 560,000 distinct CDR3 sequences in the sample, approximately 14% are singletons; the top ten hold around 7.8%. Sequences were obtained from blood. Receptors originate from a woman younger than 45 with Graves' hyperthyroidism.

This clonotype was counted between two and nine times. The chain links TRBV20-1 to TRBJ2-7; 7 nucleotides align to TRBD2. V gave up 3 bases and J gave up 0 bases; unmatched junction bases: 8. Germline CDR1 and CDR2: DFQATT and SNEGSKA (reference sequence). The CDR3 sequence is 15 residues long. The DNA for the CDR3 is TGCAGTGCTAGGAGGAGCGGGGCCTACTCCTACGAGCAGTACTTC. Its protein is CSARRSGAYSYEQYF.

This clonotype showed up many times. This sequence joins TRBV18 and TRBJ2-7, with 7 bases lining up with TRBD1. Unmatched junction bases numbered 0, after V lost 2 bases and J lost 5 bases. This CDR3 spans 12 amino acids. Germline V gene data show CDR1 as KGHSH and CDR2 as LQKENI. CDR3 protein: CASSPDRDEQYF. The CDR3 DNA reads TGTGCCAGCTCACCAGACAGGGACGAGCAGTACTTC.

This clonotype turned up a few times. The chain employs TRBV27 and TRBJ2-7; perhaps TRBD1 as D (6 bases). Germline CDR1 reads MNHEY; CDR2 reads SMNVEV (reference sequence). Trimming removed 0 bases from V and 6 bases from J, with 9 bases in between. The CDR3 totals 13 residues. In DNA form, the CDR3 reads TGTGCCAGCAGTTTATCAGGGGGTCTCGAGCAGTACTTC. It specifies CASSLSGGLEQYF.

This clonotype was picked up many times. V usage is TRBV10-1 and J usage is TRBJ2-2, with D possibly TRBD2 on 5 matching bases. The ends were cut back, 2 bases at V and 0 bases at J, with 7 bases in the middle. Per germline, CDR1 WNHNN and CDR2 SYGVQD (reference sequence). The CDR3 loop spans 15 amino acids. CDR3: CASSEGSANTGELFF. CDR3 bases: TGCGCCAGCAGTGAGGGTAGCGCGAACACCGGGGAGCTGTTTTTT.

This clonotype was recorded a few times. The chain links TRBV6-1 to TRBJ2-7; 7 bases fit TRBD2. Germline-derived CDR1 and CDR2 are MNHNS and SASEGT. This CDR3 is 14 amino acids long. Trimming removed 7 bases from V and 0 bases from J; junction bases left unmatched: 6. The CDR3 loop reads CASTRGEGSYEQYF. The CDR3 DNA is TGTGCCAGCACTCGGGGGGAGGGCTCCTACGAGCAGTACTTC.

This chain links TRBV19 with TRBJ2-7, with 8 bases identical to TRBD2. Germline values: CDR1 LNHDA, CDR2 SQIVND (reference sequence). The CDR3 covers 14 residues. The V and J ends lost 7 bases and 0 bases, in that order; junction bases with no gene match: 5. Here the CDR3 reads CASKDSGNSYEQYF. CDR3 sequence (DNA): TGTGCCAGTAAGGATAGCGGGAACTCCTACGAGCAGTACTTC.

There are many counts of this clonotype. The chain combines TRBV2 with TRBJ2-5; D unresolved. V gave up 0 bases and J gave up 7 bases, with 9 bases separating them. In germline, CDR1 is SNHLY, CDR2 FYNNEI. The CDR3 length is 13 residues. CDR3 region: CASSEALRGTQYF. CDR3 DNA: TGTGCCAGCAGTGAAGCCCTCCGTGGGACCCAGTACTTC. Using reference TRBV2 and TRBJ2-5 for the parts outside the CDR3, the full variable domain is EPEVTQTPSHQVTQMGQEVILRCVPISNHLYFYWYRQILGQKVEFLVSFYNNEISEKSEIFDDQFSVERPDGSNFTLKIRSTKLEDSAMYFCASSEALRGTQYFGPGTRLLVL.

The table lists this clonotype with many counts. The gene calls are TRBV7-9 and TRBJ2-7; D is possibly TRBD1 (6 bases). The CDR3 is 14 residues long. Germline V CDR1 and CDR2: SEHNR, FQNEAQ (reference sequence). V was trimmed by 5 bases and J by 4 bases, leaving 15 bases between them. CDR3 protein: CASSDSGRGYEQYF. As DNA, the CDR3 is TGTGCCAGCAGCGACTCCGGCAGGGGATACGAGCAGTACTTC.

The genes are TRBV5-6 and TRBJ2-1; 9 bases agree with TRBD2. Trimming cost V 0 bases and J 0 bases; bases outside gene matches: 7. CDR3 length: 18 amino acids. CDR1 and CDR2 (germline): SGHDT, YYEEEE. CDR3: CASSLEASGISSYNEQFF. DNA for the CDR3: TGTGCCAGCAGCTTGGAGGCTAGCGGGATAAGCTCCTACAATGAGCAGTTCTTC.

This clonotype was counted at least ten times. The chain is built from TRBV12-3 or TRBV12-4 and TRBJ1-5; no reliable D call. The CDR3 has 18 residues. V was pared by 0 bases and J by 0 bases, with 15 bases between. The CDR3 loop reads CASSLAGDWPYSNQPQHF. The CDR3 DNA sequence: TGTGCCAGCAGTTTAGCGGGAGATTGGCCATATAGCAATCAGCCCCAGCATTTT.

This clonotype was found many times. The J gene is TRBJ2-2, the V gene TRBV12-3 or TRBV12-4; 10 bases are a match to TRBD1. This CDR3 is built from 14 residues. V gave up 5 bases and J gave up 4 bases; unmatched junction bases: 1. CDR3 coding DNA: TGTGCCAGCAGTAGGACAGGGGGCACCGGGGAGCTGTTTTTT. It encodes CASSRTGGTGELFF.

The chain combines TRBV7-2 with TRBJ1-1, with 9 bases aligning to TRBD1. The CDR3 sequence is 14 residues long. The V and J ends lost 4 bases and 4 bases, in that order; junction bases with no gene match: 4. Germline assignment: CDR1 SGHTA and CDR2 FQGNSA. In nucleotides, the CDR3 is TGTGCCAGCAGCTCACAGGGGGCCGGCACTGAAGCTTTCTTT. Residues: CASSSQGAGTEAFF.

This clonotype was picked up many times. This sequence joins TRBV12-3 or TRBV12-4 and TRBJ1-6; TRBD1 matches 7 bases. This CDR3 spans 13 amino acids. V was pared by 7 bases and J by 9 bases, with 6 bases of the junction left unmatched. For the CDR3, the DNA is TGTGCCAGCAATCGACAGGGTGGTTCACCCCTCCACTTT. Encoded protein: CASNRQGGSPLHF.

The genes are TRBV27 and TRBJ1-1, with 8 bases aligning to TRBD1. CDR3 size: 13 residues. With 8 bases clipped from V and 7 bases from J, the junction kept 9 bases outside the gene matches. Germline CDR1 MNHEY, CDR2 SMNVEV (reference sequence). The CDR3, as DNA: TGTGCCAGCTTCGGACAGGGAAGAGATGAAGCTTTCTTT. This codes for CASFGQGRDEAFF.

This clonotype was counted at least ten times. A read error may produce the germline difference seen at one junction end. The chain has TRBV2 and TRBJ2-1; 14 bases are shared with TRBD2. The germline V gene encodes CDR1 SNHLY and CDR2 FYNNEI. The CDR3 spans 17 residues. Here the CDR3 DNA reads TGTGCCAGCGGTGACAATACGGCCGGGACTAGCGGGGGTGGTGAGTTCTTC. It yields the protein CASGDNTAGTSGGGEFF.

Notes on this clonotype: This may stem from a read error, because a much larger clone lies one nucleotide away. This chain uses TRBV2 with TRBJ1-1; D might be TRBD1 (5 bases). The length of the CDR3 is 13 residues. Germline loops: CDR1 SNHLY, CDR2 FYNNEI. CDR3 nucleotide sequence: TGTGCCGGCAGTGATTACAAGAGGGGCTCGGCTTTCTTT. Its protein product is CAGSDYKRGSAFF.

Ten or more counts support this clonotype. The chain has TRBV19 and TRBJ2-1, with 7 bases lining up with TRBD2. Germline V CDR1 and CDR2: LNHDA, SQIVND (reference sequence). This CDR3 contains 15 residues. V was clipped by 4 bases and J by 5 bases; unmatched bases: 8. The CDR3 region is CASSTLTSRNNEQFF. The CDR3 DNA reads as TGTGCCAGTAGTACATTGACTAGCCGTAACAATGAGCAGTTCTTC.

The sample holds many counts of this clonotype. The chain is built from TRBV20-1 and TRBJ1-1; TRBD1 agrees at 7 bases. Germline loops: CDR1 DFQATT, CDR2 SNEGSKA (reference sequence). The V and J ends lost 7 bases and 4 bases, in that order; junction bases with no gene match: 9. The CDR3 extends over 13 amino acids. In nucleotides, the CDR3 is TGCAGTGTACAGACAGGGTTGGGCACTGAAGCTTTCTTT. Its translation: CSVQTGLGTEAFF.

The chain links TRBV24-1 to TRBJ2-3; TRBD2 matches 11 bases. After removal of 5 bases from V and 2 bases from J, the junction contained 20 bases not matched to a gene. This CDR3 is built from 21 residues. Germline loops: CDR1 KGHDR, CDR2 SFDVKD. CDR3 nucleotide sequence: TGTGCCACCAGTGTCCTTCCGCGGAAATTAGCGGGAGGGATCCTCACAGATACGCAGTATTTT. Translated, it gives CATSVLPRKLAGGILTDTQYF.

This clonotype has at least ten counts. The chain is built from TRBV27 and TRBJ2-1; 11 bases align to TRBD2. Trimming cost V 5 bases and J 8 bases; bases outside gene matches: 14. The length of the CDR3 is 17 residues. The germline V gene has CDR1 MNHEY and CDR2 SMNVEV (reference sequence). This CDR3 is CASSRLIAGGLWDEQFF. CDR3 nucleotides: TGTGCCAGCAGTCGCCTCATAGCGGGAGGGCTGTGGGATGAGCAGTTCTTC.

The gene calls are TRBV19 and TRBJ1-5, with D tentatively TRBD1 (5 bases). V dropped 2 bases and J dropped 6 bases, with 17 bases sitting between them. Germline values: CDR1 LNHDA, CDR2 SQIVND (reference sequence). The CDR3 is 16 amino acids. The CDR3 spells CASSINWLQGAQPQHF. The DNA for the CDR3 is TGTGCCAGTAGTATAAATTGGCTCCAGGGCGCTCAGCCCCAGCATTTT.

This clonotype has a count of ten or more. The chain carries TRBV7-8 and TRBJ2-7; no clear D gene. Trimming left V 4 bases short and J 0 bases short, with 10 bases between. This CDR3 contains 14 residues. Germline V gives CDR1 SGHVS, CDR2 FQNEAQ. The CDR3 DNA sequence: TGTGCCAGCAGCTCTTACAGTGACTCCTACGAGCAGTACTTC. This sequence encodes CASSSYSDSYEQYF.

This clonotype was observed a handful of times. V gene TRBV6-1 combines with J gene TRBJ2-1, with 9 bases lining up with TRBD2. The V gene end was trimmed by 7 bases and the J gene end by 7 bases; junction bases not matched to a gene: 2. The germline CDR1 and CDR2 sequences are MNHNS and SASEGT. This CDR3 is 12 amino acids long. CDR3: CASMLAGNEQFF. CDR3 nucleotide sequence: TGTGCCAGCATGCTAGCGGGGAATGAGCAGTTCTTC.